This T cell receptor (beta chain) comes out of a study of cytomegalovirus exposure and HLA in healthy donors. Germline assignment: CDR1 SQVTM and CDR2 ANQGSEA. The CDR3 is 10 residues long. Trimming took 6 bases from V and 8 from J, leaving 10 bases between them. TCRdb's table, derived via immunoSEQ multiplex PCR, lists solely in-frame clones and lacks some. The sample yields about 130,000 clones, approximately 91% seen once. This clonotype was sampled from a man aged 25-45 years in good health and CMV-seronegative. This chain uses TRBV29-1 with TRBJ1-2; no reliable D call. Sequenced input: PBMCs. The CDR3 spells CSVWSIGYTF. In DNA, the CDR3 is TGCAGCGTCTGGAGTATCGGCTACACCTTC.